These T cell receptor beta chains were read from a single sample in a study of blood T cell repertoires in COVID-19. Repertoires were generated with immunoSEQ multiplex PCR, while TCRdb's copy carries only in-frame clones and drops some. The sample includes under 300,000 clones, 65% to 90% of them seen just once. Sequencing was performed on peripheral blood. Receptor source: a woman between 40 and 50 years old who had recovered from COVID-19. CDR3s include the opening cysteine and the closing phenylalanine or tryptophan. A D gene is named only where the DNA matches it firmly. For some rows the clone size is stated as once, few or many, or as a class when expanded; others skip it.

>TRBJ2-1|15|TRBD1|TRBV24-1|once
TGTGCCACCAGTGCCCGGACAGGATTCCTCAGTGAGCAGTTCTTC
CATSARTGFLSEQFF
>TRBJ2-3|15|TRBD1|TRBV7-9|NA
TGTGCCAGCAGCTTAGGGACAGGGTTCGCAGATACGCAGTATTTT
CASSLGTGFADTQYF
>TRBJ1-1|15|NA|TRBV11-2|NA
TGTGCCAGCAGCAGCCGGGACTCCCTGGGCACTGAAGCTTTCTTT
CASSSRDSLGTEAFF
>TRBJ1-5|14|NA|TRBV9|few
TGTGCCAGCAGCGTAGCCGCGGAGGGTCAGCCCCAGCATTTT
CASSVAAEGQPQHF
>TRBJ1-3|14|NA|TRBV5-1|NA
TGCGCCAGCAGCTTGGCCGGTCGCGGAAACACCATATATTTT
CASSLAGRGNTIYF
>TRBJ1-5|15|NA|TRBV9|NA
TGTGCCAGCAGCGTAGACGGGTATAGCAATCAGCCCCAGCATTTT
CASSVDGYSNQPQHF
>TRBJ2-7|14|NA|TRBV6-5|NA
TGTGCCAGTGCACAGGGTCCAGGAGTGTACGAGCAGTACTTC
CASAQGPGVYEQYF
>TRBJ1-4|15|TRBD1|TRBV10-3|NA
TGTGCCATCAGTGAGTCGGGGACAGGGGATGAAAAACTGTTTTTT
CAISESGTGDEKLFF
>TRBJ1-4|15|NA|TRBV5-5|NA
TGTGCCAGCAGCCGACGTGCCGAGGGGTTCCGGGACACTCAATTT
CASSRRAEGFRDTQF
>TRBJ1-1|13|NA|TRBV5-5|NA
TGTGCCAGCAGCTTACAGGGTGTCTCTGAAGCTTTCTTT
CASSLQGVSEAFF
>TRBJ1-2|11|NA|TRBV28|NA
TGTGCCAGCAGTTTAAACATTGGCTACACCTTC
CASSLNIGYTF
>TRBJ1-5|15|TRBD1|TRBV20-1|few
TGCAGTGCTATTGACAGGGTAGACAGGGGTCAGCCCCAGCATTTT
CSAIDRVDRGQPQHF
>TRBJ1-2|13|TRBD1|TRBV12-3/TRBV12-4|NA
TGTGCCAGCAGTTTGCTCGGACAGGGCGGCTACACCTTC
CASSLLGQGGYTF
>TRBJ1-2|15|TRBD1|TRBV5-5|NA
TGTGCCAGCAGCGTGGGACAGGGCGTAAACTATGGCTACACCTTC
CASSVGQGVNYGYTF
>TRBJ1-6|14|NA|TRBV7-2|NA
TGTGCCAGCAGCCCCAGTGCGGGAGAATCACCCCTCCACTTT
CASSPSAGESPLHF
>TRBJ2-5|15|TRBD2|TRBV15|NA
TGTGCCACCCGCACGGGGGGGAACCCCGGAGAGACCCAGTACTTC
CATRTGGNPGETQYF
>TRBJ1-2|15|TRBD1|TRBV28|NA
TGTGCCAGCAGAGAGGGACAGGGGGCACCCGGTGGCTACACCTTC
CASREGQGAPGGYTF
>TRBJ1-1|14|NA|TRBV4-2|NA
TGTGCCAGCAGCCAAGCACCAGAGAACACTGAAGCTTTCTTT
CASSQAPENTEAFF
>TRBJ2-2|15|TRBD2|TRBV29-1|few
TGCAGCGTTGCGGGACTAGCGGGGAACACCGGGGAGCTGTTTTTT
CSVAGLAGNTGELFF
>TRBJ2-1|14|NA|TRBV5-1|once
TGCGCCAGCAGCTTTGGTACTACCTACAATGAGCAGTTCTTC
CASSFGTTYNEQFF
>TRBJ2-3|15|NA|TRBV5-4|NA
TGTGCCAGCAGCTTGGTTCAGGGGACCGCAGATACGCAGTATTTT
CASSLVQGTADTQYF
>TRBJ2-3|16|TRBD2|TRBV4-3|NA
TGCGCCAGCAGCCAATCAGCGGGGGGGCTTGGAGATACGCAGTATTTT
CASSQSAGGLGDTQYF
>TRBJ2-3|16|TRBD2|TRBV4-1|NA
TGCGCCAGCAGCAGCGGGACCGCCGCGATCACAGATACGCAGTATTTT
CASSSGTAAITDTQYF
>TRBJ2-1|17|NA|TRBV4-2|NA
TGTGCCAGCAGCCAGACCCTGCAGGGTGTACCCTACAATGAGCAGTTCTTC
CASSQTLQGVPYNEQFF
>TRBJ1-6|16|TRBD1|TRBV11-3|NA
TGTGCCAGCAGCTTAGACCAACAGGGGAGGAATTCACCCCTCCACTTT
CASSLDQQGRNSPLHF
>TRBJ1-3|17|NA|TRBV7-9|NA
TGTGCCAGCAGCTTTTCTTTCGAAGGGCGACAGGAGGCAACCATATATTTT
CASSFSFEGRQEATIYF
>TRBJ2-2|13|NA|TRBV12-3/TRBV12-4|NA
TGTGCCAGCAGTTTAGGCGGGGCCGGGGAGCTGTTTTTT
CASSLGGAGELFF
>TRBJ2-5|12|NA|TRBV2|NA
TGTGCCAGCGGAGGGACAGAAGAGACCCAGTACTTC
CASGGTEETQYF
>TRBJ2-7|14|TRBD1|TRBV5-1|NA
TGCGCCAGCAGCTTTGGGACAGGTTCCTACGAGCAGTACTTC
CASSFGTGSYEQYF
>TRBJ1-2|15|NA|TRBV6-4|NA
TGTGCCAGCAGTGCCAATACGGGGGGGAACTATGGCTACACCTTC
CASSANTGGNYGYTF
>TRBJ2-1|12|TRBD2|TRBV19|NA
TGTGCCAGTAGTATTACTAGCGGGGGGAAGTTCTTC
CASSITSGGKFF
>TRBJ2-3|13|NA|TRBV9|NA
TGTGCCAGCAGAGGGGCCCGCACAGATACGCAGTATTTT
CASRGARTDTQYF